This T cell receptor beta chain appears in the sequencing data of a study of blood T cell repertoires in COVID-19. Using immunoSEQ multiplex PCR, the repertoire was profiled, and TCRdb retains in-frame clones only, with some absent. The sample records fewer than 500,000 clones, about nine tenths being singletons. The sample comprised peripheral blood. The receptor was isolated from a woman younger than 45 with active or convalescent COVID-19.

CDR3 amino acids: CASSVETSTDTQYF. DNA of the CDR3: TGTGCCAGCAGCGTAGAAACTAGCACAGATACGCAGTATTTT. The rearrangement joins TRBV9 to TRBJ2-3; D is undetermined. Trimming cost V 0 bases and J 0 bases, with 5 bases left between them. Germline CDR1 SGDLS, CDR2 YYNGEE. The CDR3 totals 14 residues.